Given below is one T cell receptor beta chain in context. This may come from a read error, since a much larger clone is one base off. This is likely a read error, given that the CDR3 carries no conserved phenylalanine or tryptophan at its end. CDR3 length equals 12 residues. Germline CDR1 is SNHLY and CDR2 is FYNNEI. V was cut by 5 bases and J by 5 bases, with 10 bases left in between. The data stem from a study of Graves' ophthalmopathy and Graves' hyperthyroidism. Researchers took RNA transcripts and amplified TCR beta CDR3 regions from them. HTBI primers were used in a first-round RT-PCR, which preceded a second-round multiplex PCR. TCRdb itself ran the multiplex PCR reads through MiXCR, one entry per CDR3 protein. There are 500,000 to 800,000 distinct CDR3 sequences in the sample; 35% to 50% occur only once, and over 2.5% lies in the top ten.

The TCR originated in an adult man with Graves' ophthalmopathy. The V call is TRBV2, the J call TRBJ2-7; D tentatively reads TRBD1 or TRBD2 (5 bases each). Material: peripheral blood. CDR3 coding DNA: TGTGCCAGCAGTTTGAGGGGCCACGAGCAGTACTTG. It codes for CASSLRGHEQYL.